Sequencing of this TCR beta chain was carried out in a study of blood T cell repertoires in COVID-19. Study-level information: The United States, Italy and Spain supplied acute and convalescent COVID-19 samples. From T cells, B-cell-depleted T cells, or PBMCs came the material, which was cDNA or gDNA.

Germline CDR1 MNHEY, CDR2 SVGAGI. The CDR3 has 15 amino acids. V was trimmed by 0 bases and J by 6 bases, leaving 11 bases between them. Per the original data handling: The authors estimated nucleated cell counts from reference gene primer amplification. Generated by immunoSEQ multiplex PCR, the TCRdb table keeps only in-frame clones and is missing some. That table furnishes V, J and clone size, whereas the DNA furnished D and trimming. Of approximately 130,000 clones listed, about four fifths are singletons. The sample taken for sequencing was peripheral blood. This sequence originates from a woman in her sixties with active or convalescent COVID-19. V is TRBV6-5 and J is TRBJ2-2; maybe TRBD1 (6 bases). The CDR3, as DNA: TGTGCCAGCAGTTACTCCGACAGGAGCGCCGGGGAGCTGTTTTTT. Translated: CASSYSDRSAGELFF.